The present entry profiles one T cell receptor beta chain with its context. Its antigen is not identified. Clones were sequenced by immunoSEQ multiplex PCR, and TCRdb holds only the in-frame ones, with some missing. The sample lists tens of thousands of clones, 84% occurring once. CD4+CD25+CD127- Tregs, CD4+CD25- non-Tregs, CD4 and CD8 cells were sorted. These data are taken from a study of Tregs in tolerant kidney transplant recipients. Points from the study as a whole: The most relevant donor-specific Treg TCRbeta repertoire apparently came from expansion with activated donor B cells.

Trimming removed 0 bases at V and 10 bases at J, with 12 bases between. CDR3 length: 13 residues. Germline V gene sequence: CDR1 LNHNV, CDR2 YYDKDF (reference sequence). This chain joins TRBV15 and TRBJ1-1; the D is unclear. This receptor was taken from a human donor in good health. The sequencing sample was made of CD4+ T cells from blood. The CDR3 nucleotides read TGTGCCACCAGCAGAGATATGTCCCTTGGAGCTTTCTTT. It yields the protein CATSRDMSLGAFF.